Listed below are T cell receptor beta chains from one sample, sequenced in a study of PD-1 blockade in classical Hodgkin lymphoma. The protocol was immunoSEQ multiplex PCR, while the TCRdb copy is restricted to in-frame clones and leaves out a portion. The sample has about 36,000 clones, more than 65% seen once. Material: peripheral blood mononuclear cells (PBMCs), obtained before the second cycle of nivolumab. Receptors originate from a human donor with classical Hodgkin lymphoma. Both conserved end residues are part of each CDR3. A D gene is named only where the DNA matches it firmly. The size of a clone is reported for some rows only, either as once, few or many, or as a class for expanded clones.

>TRBD2|few|TRBJ2-1|TRBV11-3
TGTGCCAGCAGCGCTAGCGGGGGGACTTACAATGAGCAGTTCTTC
CASSASGGTYNEQFF
>.|.|TRBJ1-2|TRBV5-4
TGTGCCAGCAGCTTGGGGGCCCAAGGCTACACCTTC
CASSLGAQGYTF
>TRBD2|.|TRBJ2-2|TRBV9
TGTGCCAGCAGCGTGGCTAGCGGGACCGGGGAGCTGTTTTTT
CASSVASGTGELFF
>.|once|TRBJ2-7|TRBV7-2
TGTGCCAGCAGCCTAAACAGGGTCTCCTACGAGCAGTACTTC
CASSLNRVSYEQYF
>.|.|TRBJ2-3|TRBV18
TGTGCCAGCTCACCAACAGATACGCAGTATTTT
CASSPTDTQYF
>.|.|TRBJ2-1|TRBV7-3
TGTGCCAGCAGCTCTCGACTAGGCAATGAGCAGTTCTTC
CASSSRLGNEQFF
>TRBD1|.|TRBJ1-1|TRBV7-2
TGTGCCAGCAGCTTAAGGGGGCAGAGAAGGGCTTTCTTT
CASSLRGQRRAFF
>TRBD1|once|TRBJ1-2|TRBV28
TGTGCCAGCAGTTTCGGACAGGGCTATGGCTACACCTTC
CASSFGQGYGYTF
>TRBD1|.|TRBJ1-4|TRBV30
TGTGCCTGGAGTGTACAGGGGGCCTGGGAAAAACTGTTTTTT
CAWSVQGAWEKLFF
>.|.|TRBJ1-1|TRBV7-8
TGTGCCAGCAGCTTAGGACAGGTGGCCCTTTCTGAAGCTTTCTTT
CASSLGQVALSEAFF
>TRBD1|few|TRBJ2-1|TRBV6-5
TGTGCCAGCAGGACGGGACAGGGAACCTACAATGAGCAGTTCTTC
CASRTGQGTYNEQFF
>.|few|TRBJ2-1|TRBV11-3
TGTGCCAGCAGCTTGACGCACCGGACCAATGAGCAGTTCTTC
CASSLTHRTNEQFF
>.|many|TRBJ2-2|TRBV6-6
TGTGCCAGTTGGGTAAACGGGGAGCTGTTTTTT
CASWVNGELFF
>.|few|TRBJ2-1|TRBV6-5
TGTGCCAGCAGTTACTCTTGGGGAGCGAATGAGCAGTTCTTC
CASSYSWGANEQFF
>.|few|TRBJ1-5|TRBV28
TGTGCCAGCAGTCTGCTGCGCAATCAGCCCCAGCATTTT
CASSLLRNQPQHF
>TRBD1|.|TRBJ1-2|TRBV7-9
TGTGCCAGCAGCTTCCGGGACAGGGTTGGTGGCTACACCTTC
CASSFRDRVGGYTF
>.|.|TRBJ1-1|TRBV2
TGTGCCAGCAGCTTAGACAGGAACACTGAAGCTTTCTTT
CASSLDRNTEAFF
>.|.|TRBJ2-2|TRBV6-7
TGTGCCAGCGCCGGAGGTGCCCTCACCGGGGAGCTGTTTTTT
CASAGGALTGELFF
>.|.|TRBJ1-6|TRBV4-1
TGCGCCAGCAGCCAAGTCGACCTAGTAGTTACTTCACCCCTCCACTTT
CASSQVDLVVTSPLHF
>TRBD2|.|TRBJ2-5|TRBV2
TGTGCCAGCAGTGATTTCGGGACTAGCGGGGGCCCGTACCAAGAGACCCAGTACTTC
CASSDFGTSGGPYQETQYF
>.|.|TRBJ1-1|TRBV6-1
TGTGCCATCGTGGAAAGAGGGGTCACTGAAGCTTTCTTT
CAIVERGVTEAFF
>TRBD1|.|TRBJ1-1|TRBV7-2
TGTGCCAGCAGCCCGGGACAGTTTAACACTGAAGCTTTCTTT
CASSPGQFNTEAFF
>TRBD1|few|TRBJ1-1|TRBV11-3
TGTGCCAGCAGCTCGAGACAGGGGACAAACACTGAAGGAGCTTTCTTT
CASSSRQGTNTEGAFF
>.|.|TRBJ2-2|TRBV29-1
TGCAGCGCCTGGAGGGACACCGGGGAGCTGTTTTTT
CSAWRDTGELFF
>.|once|TRBJ2-1|TRBV15
TGTGCCACCAGCAGAGATCAGGGGTCCTACAATGAGCAGTTCTTC
CATSRDQGSYNEQFF
>TRBD1|.|TRBJ1-4|TRBV28
TGTGCCAGCAGTTTATCCACAGGGGTTGGTGAAAAACTGTTTTTT
CASSLSTGVGEKLFF
>.|.|TRBJ2-3|TRBV19
TGTGCCAGTAGTATAGGAGGGACTTACACAGATACGCAGTATTTT
CASSIGGTYTDTQYF
>TRBD1|.|TRBJ1-5|TRBV6-6
TGTGCCAGCACCGTGCCAGGGCAGGGGGGCAATCAGCCCCAGCATTTT
CASTVPGQGGNQPQHF
>.|.|TRBJ2-7|TRBV29-1
TGCAGCGTTGATGACGGTACCTACGAGCAGTACTTC
CSVDDGTYEQYF
>.|.|TRBJ1-5|TRBV7-2
TGTGCCAGCAGCTTAGTTACAAATAGCAATCAGCCCCAGCATTTT
CASSLVTNSNQPQHF
>.|once|TRBJ1-2|TRBV7-9
TGTGCCAGCAGCTTACATTCGGTCAACTATGGCTACACCTTC
CASSLHSVNYGYTF
>.|.|TRBJ1-1|TRBV5-1
TGCGCCAGCAGCTCGGGACGGAACACTGAAGCTTTCTTT
CASSSGRNTEAFF
>.|once|TRBJ1-1|TRBV5-1
TGCGCCAGCAGCCTTAATTTACAAAACACTGAAGCTTTCTTT
CASSLNLQNTEAFF
>TRBD2|.|TRBJ2-3|TRBV4-2
TGTGCCAGCAGCCAAGGGAGCGGGGCGGGCACAGATACGCAGTATTTT
CASSQGSGAGTDTQYF
>.|.|TRBJ1-6|TRBV7-7
TGTGCCAGCAGCCCACATAGCCCCTATCTCCCCCTCCACTTT
CASSPHSPYLPLHF
>TRBD2|few|TRBJ2-3|TRBV7-2
TGTGCCAGCAGCCTATTTAGCGGGAGAACGGCAGATACGCAGTATTTT
CASSLFSGRTADTQYF
>.|medium-sized|TRBJ1-3|TRBV9
TGTGCCAGCAGCGTCCAGGGGTCCCCACTTGGTGGAAACACCATATATTTT
CASSVQGSPLGGNTIYF
>.|.|TRBJ1-1|TRBV10-3
TGTGCCACCGGAAAAAACACTGAAGCTTTCTTT
CATGKNTEAFF
>.|.|TRBJ1-2|TRBV7-6
TGTGCCAGCGGCCTGGCGTTATATGGCTACACCTTC
CASGLALYGYTF